This T cell receptor (beta chain) originates from a study of OX40 agonist ivuxolimab in advanced cancers. Study overall: Patients assigned to dose escalation were diagnosed with hepatocellular carcinoma, melanoma, renal cell or head and neck cancer.

Only in-frame clones appear in the TCRdb table, and some are missing; sequencing was by immunoSEQ multiplex PCR. The sample has 65,000 to 90,000 clones, 85% to 90% seen once. About this clone itself: Its antigen is as yet unknown.

The CDR3 is made up of 17 amino acids. Germline values: CDR1 SGHTA, CDR2 FQGNSA. J gave up 5 bases and V 4 bases, and 5 bases lay outside the gene matches. Study observations and caveats: Blood T cells, both CD4+ and CD8+, expanded clonally by week 6 at 0.1 to 3.0 mg/kg. Among the least clonally expanded were partial responders at 0.1-3.0 mg/kg.

The source was CD4+ or CD8+ T cells sorted from blood, collected in a trial of the OX40 agonist ivuxolimab. The chain is built from TRBV7-2 and TRBJ2-2, with TRBD2 matching 15 bases. The sequence came from an adult with an advanced solid tumor such as melanoma, head and neck, liver or kidney cancer. CDR3 in amino acids: CASSSRGTSGRTGELFF. Written as DNA, the CDR3 is TGTGCCAGCAGCTCCCGCGGGACTAGCGGGAGGACCGGGGAGCTGTTTTTT. Complete variable domain (other parts from reference TRBV7-2 and TRBJ2-2): GAGVSQSPSNKVTEKGKDVELRCDPISGHTALYWYRQSLGQGLEFLIYFQGNSAPDKSGLPSDRFSAERTGGSVSTLTIQRTQQEDSAVYLCASSSRGTSGRTGELFFGEGSRLTVL.